Presented here are 17 T cell receptor beta chains from one specimen sequenced in a study of blood T cell repertoires in COVID-19 (dated by TCRdb to about 2020). The library was produced with the immunoSEQ multiplex PCR assay. Here the immuneACCESS table is served through TCRdb, limited to in-frame sequences with V and J called. Missing clones are a known gap in these copies; in checked studies unresolved V genes cover under half, and the rest lacks a known reason. Across this sample there are 250,000 to 350,000 clones, with about 84% seen only once. The ten largest clones add up to around 1.6% of the sample. Input material: peripheral blood. The source of these receptors is a woman between 50 and 59 years old with acute or convalescent COVID-19.

The chain combines TRBV4-2 with TRBJ1-1; D call uncertain. The germline V gene encodes CDR1 LGHNA and CDR2 YNFKEQ. Deletions cut 8 bases from V and 1 base from J, with 11 bases between. This CDR3 comprises 13 residues. DNA of the CDR3: TGTGCCAGCGCCGCCGACTGGAACACTGAAGCTTTCTTT. It translates to CASAADWNTEAFF.

The chain recombines TRBV5-1 with TRBJ2-1, with 7 bases aligning to TRBD2. CDR3 length: 16 amino acids. Germline V gives CDR1 SGHRS, CDR2 YFSETQ. Germline trimming cut 3 bases from V and 15 bases from J; bases unmatched to any gene: 21. The chain's CDR3 is CASSSYLAETDFRAFF. The CDR3 coding sequence is TGCGCCAGCAGCTCGTACCTAGCGGAGACTGATTTTCGGGCGTTCTTC.

V is TRBV5-5 and J is TRBJ1-2, with 9 positions matching TRBD1. Germline V gene lookup returns CDR1 SGHKS and CDR2 YYEKEE (reference sequence). J gave up 7 bases and V 4 bases, and 8 bases lay outside the gene matches. CDR3 size: 14 residues. Written as DNA, the CDR3 is TGTGCCAGCAGCCCTGCTGGACAGGGGTCTGGCTACACCTTC. Translating it yields CASSPAGQGSGYTF.

This rearrangement joins TRBV7-3 to TRBJ2-2, with 8 bases identical to TRBD2. This CDR3 is built from 13 residues. The germline CDR1 and CDR2 sequences are SGHTA and FQGTGA. The V and J ends lost 0 bases and 13 bases, in that order; junction bases with no gene match: 4. CDR3 sequence: CASSLTGTSRLFF. CDR3 in DNA: TGTGCCAGCAGCTTAACGGGGACTAGTAGGCTGTTTTTT.

The chain has TRBV7-9 and TRBJ2-3, with 11 bases aligning to TRBD2. The junction had 10 bases not matched to a gene; V was cut back by 5 bases and J by 0 bases. Germline-derived CDR1 and CDR2 are SEHNR and FQNEAQ (reference sequence). This CDR3 is built from 18 residues. CDR3 coding DNA: TGTGCCAGCAGCCCTCGAGCTAGCGGGAGGCCTAGCACAGATACGCAGTATTTT. This gives the protein CASSPRASGRPSTDTQYF.

The chain joins TRBV5-1 to TRBJ1-1, with TRBD1 as a possible D gene (5 bases). Germline CDR1 reads SGHRS; CDR2 reads YFSETQ. The CDR3 runs to 15 residues. Between the trimmed V and J ends, which lost 4 bases and 0 bases, there was a span of 13 bases. In nucleotides, the CDR3 is TGCGCCAGCAGCCAGGGCCAGGGAATGAACACTGAAGCTTTCTTT. Protein product: CASSQGQGMNTEAFF. The full variable domain, in which reference TRBV5-1 and TRBJ1-1 provide the parts outside the CDR3, is KAGVTQTPRYLIKTRGQQVTLSCSPISGHRSVSWYQQTPGQGLQFLFEYFSETQRNKGNFPGRFSGRQFSNSRSEMNVSTLELGDSALYLCASSQGQGMNTEAFFGQGTRLTVV.

This sequence joins TRBV24-1 and TRBJ2-3, with D possibly TRBD2 on 5 matching bases. Germline CDR1 reads KGHDR; CDR2 reads SFDVKD. V was shortened by 0 bases and J by 4 bases, with 7 bases between the two germline ends. This CDR3 has 14 amino acids. In DNA form, the CDR3 reads TGTGCCACCAGTGATTTGATGGGAGCAGATACGCAGTATTTT. Translating gives CATSDLMGADTQYF.

V and J are TRBV27 and TRBJ2-7, with a tentative D call TRBD1 (6 bases). This CDR3 region has 12 residues. Germline loops: CDR1 MNHEY, CDR2 SMNVEV (reference sequence). V lost 8 bases and J lost 6, with 14 bases in between. The DNA of the CDR3 is TGTGCCAGCGGACAGCGTTTAGGCGAGCAGTACTTC. This sequence encodes CASGQRLGEQYF.

The chain joins TRBV5-1 to TRBJ2-7, with 8 bases aligning to TRBD2. With V trimmed by 6 bases and J by 1 base, 12 bases remained unmatched. Germline V gives CDR1 SGHRS, CDR2 YFSETQ. CDR3 length: 16 residues. CDR3 in DNA: TGCGCCAGCACCGACTCCGATACTAGCGGTTCCTACGAGCAGTACTTC. Amino acids: CASTDSDTSGSYEQYF.

The CDR3 sequence: CASHSEGSSYEQYF. Here the CDR3 DNA reads TGTGCCAGCCATTCGGAGGGGAGCTCCTACGAGCAGTACTTC. The chain carries TRBV27 and TRBJ2-7, with D maybe TRBD2 (6 bases). Germline CDR1 and CDR2: MNHEY and SMNVEV (reference sequence). V was clipped by 8 bases and J by 0 bases, with 14 bases between them. The CDR3 loop spans 14 amino acids.

This chain connects TRBV29-1 to TRBJ2-5; 9 bases map to TRBD2. Germline V gene data show CDR1 as SQVTM and CDR2 as ANQGSEA. V shed 3 bases and J 5 bases; nucleotides not matched to a gene: 7. The CDR3 extends over 14 amino acids. CDR3 region: CSVEGREGLETQYF. Here the CDR3 DNA reads TGCAGCGTTGAGGGGCGGGAGGGCCTGGAGACCCAGTACTTC.

The V gene is TRBV19, the J gene TRBJ2-3, with 8 bases matching TRBD1. CDR3 size: 14 residues. The germline V gene encodes CDR1 LNHDA and CDR2 SQIVND (reference sequence). The ends lost 10 bases at V and 0 bases at J; junction bases unmatched: 6. Written as DNA, the CDR3 is TGTGCCACTAAGGACAGGGCTAGCACAGATACGCAGTATTTT. Translation gives CATKDRASTDTQYF.

This clone has a handful of counts. The chain couples TRBV28 to TRBJ2-1, with D uncertain. The V end lost 5 bases, the J end lost 6 bases, and 14 bases lay between the germline ends. The V gene's germline CDR1 is MDHEN and CDR2 SYDVKM. The CDR3 length is 14 residues. The CDR3 here is CASSTAPLGNEQFF. The CDR3 region has the DNA TGTGCCAGCAGTACAGCACCGCTGGGCAATGAGCAGTTCTTC. Combining the CDR3 with reference TRBV28 and TRBJ2-1 gives the whole variable domain DVKVTQSSRYLVKRTGEKVFLECVQDMDHENMFWYRQDPGLGLRLIYFSYDVKMKEKGDIPEGYSVSREKKERFSLILESASTNQTSMYLCASSTAPLGNEQFFGPGTRLTVL.

The chain joins TRBV12-3 or TRBV12-4 to TRBJ2-7, with TRBD1 matching over 12 bases. Losses at the gene ends were 10 bases for V and 5 bases for J; bases not matched to a gene: 3. The CDR3 spans 12 residues. DNA for the CDR3: TGTGCCATCGGGACAGGGGGCCACGAGCAGTACTTC. It translates to CAIGTGGHEQYF.

V usage is TRBV28 and J usage is TRBJ1-5, with TRBD1 matching over 9 bases. The CDR3 has 14 residues. V lost 4 bases to trimming and J lost 4 bases; unmatched junction nucleotides: 2. CDR1 and CDR2 from the germline V gene are MDHEN and SYDVKM. CDR3 in amino acids: CASSSDRGNQPQHF. For the CDR3, the DNA is TGTGCCAGCAGTTCGGACAGGGGAAATCAGCCCCAGCATTTT.

The V gene is TRBV5-1, the J gene TRBJ1-1, with 8 bases identical to TRBD1. With V trimmed by 0 bases and J by 4 bases, 5 bases remained unmatched. Germline CDR1 and CDR2: SGHRS and YFSETQ. This CDR3 spans 15 amino acids. DNA of the CDR3: TGCGCCAGCAGCTTGGTATCAGGGGGCGTCACTGAAGCTTTCTTT. Translation gives CASSLVSGGVTEAFF.

This sequence joins TRBV7-9 and TRBJ2-7; perhaps TRBD2 as D (6 bases). Deletions cut 5 bases from V and 3 bases from J, with 29 bases between. This CDR3 contains 19 residues. Germline V gene lookup returns CDR1 SEHNR and CDR2 FQNEAQ (reference sequence). Here the CDR3 reads CASSPPEVWGTGVYYEQYF. CDR3 sequence (DNA): TGTGCCAGCAGCCCCCCCGAGGTCTGGGGGACGGGAGTTTACTACGAGCAGTACTTC.